This TCR beta chain was captured by sequencing in a study of blood T cell repertoires in COVID-19. The method was immunoSEQ multiplex PCR; TCRdb's version includes in-frame clones alone and lacks a portion of them. The table shows some 250,000 clones, with roughly 85% occurring only once. The V segment lost 4 bases and the J segment 5 bases; nucleotides outside the gene matches: 12. The CDR3 runs to 18 residues. Germline CDR1 reads ENHRY; CDR2 reads SYGVKD. This TCR was recovered from a woman between 50 and 59 years old who had recovered from COVID-19. Material: PBMCs or T cells enriched from blood (not recorded which). This chain connects TRBV10-3 to TRBJ2-3, with 13 bases aligning to TRBD2. CDR3 nucleotides: TGTGCCATCAGTGGGTTCCCACCTCGGACTAGCGGGAGAGATACGCAGTATTTT. Its protein is CAISGFPPRTSGRDTQYF.